These 10 T cell receptor beta chains share one sample of origin, sequenced in a study of blood T cell repertoires in COVID-19. Profiling relied on immunoSEQ multiplex PCR, and the TCRdb table lists in-frame clones only, not all of them. Of some 48,000 clones listed, approximately 88% are singletons. The sequencing sample was made of peripheral blood. The receptors were sampled from a human donor in a cohort sampled during active COVID-19.

The V call is TRBV18, the J call TRBJ1-2, with 8 bases fitting TRBD1. The CDR3 totals 15 residues. Unmatched junction bases numbered 12, after V lost 5 bases and J lost 7 bases. Germline V gene data show CDR1 as KGHSH and CDR2 as LQKENI. CDR3 amino acids: CASSSISTGEGGYTF. CDR3 nucleotide sequence: TGTGCCAGCTCATCTATCTCGACAGGGGAGGGTGGCTACACCTTC.

The genes are TRBV18 and TRBJ2-2, with a tentative D call TRBD2 (5 bases). V lost 3 bases and J lost 0, with 11 bases in between. Germline V lookup: CDR1 KGHSH, CDR2 LQKENI. The CDR3 extends over 16 amino acids. CDR3 protein: CASSPRIASNTGELFF. For the CDR3, the DNA is TGTGCCAGCTCACCGCGAATAGCGTCGAACACCGGGGAGCTGTTTTTT.

The chain couples TRBV4-3 to TRBJ2-5, with D perhaps TRBD1 (7 bases). Per the germline V gene, CDR1 is LGHNA and CDR2 is YSLEER. CDR3 size: 16 residues. V was cut by 0 bases and J by 1 base, with 12 bases left in between. CDR3 sequence: CASSQEAGQPQETQYF. The CDR3 DNA reads TGCGCCAGCAGCCAAGAGGCGGGACAGCCCCAAGAGACCCAGTACTTC.

CDR3 sequence reads: CASSDTRDLVHNEQFF. The CDR3 nucleotides are TGTGCCAGCAGTGATACCCGGGACTTGGTCCACAATGAGCAGTTCTTC. V and J are TRBV3-1 (or the pseudogene TRBV3-2) and TRBJ2-1, with D tentatively TRBD2 (6 bases). The CDR3 has 16 residues. Trimming removed 6 bases from V and 5 bases from J, with 20 bases in between. Germline values: CDR1 LGHDT, CDR2 YNNKEL (reference sequence).

This clone was picked up one time. The chain joins TRBV18 to TRBJ2-5; D unclear. Trimming cost V 3 bases and J 5 bases, with 10 bases left between them. The CDR3 spans 13 residues. Germline CDR1 and CDR2: KGHSH and LQKENI. CDR3 region: CASSPRDFETQYF. In DNA, the CDR3 is TGTGCCAGCTCACCCCGTGACTTTGAGACCCAGTACTTC.

The chain joins TRBV18 to TRBJ2-3; TRBD2 agrees at 7 bases. This CDR3 comprises 14 residues. The V segment lost 3 bases and the J segment 5 bases; nucleotides outside the gene matches: 5. Germline V gene sequence: CDR1 KGHSH, CDR2 LQKENI. Here the CDR3 DNA reads TGTGCCAGCTCACCGTTTTCTAGCGGAGATACGCAGTATTTT. This gives the protein CASSPFSSGDTQYF.

V and J are TRBV5-4 and TRBJ1-4; tentative D call: TRBD1 (6 bases). The V end lost 5 bases, the J end lost 5 bases, and 10 bases lay between the germline ends. The CDR3 has 13 residues. Looked up from germline, CDR1 is SGHNT and CDR2 is YYREEE (reference sequence). The CDR3 sequence is CASSGQLNEKLFF. In DNA form, the CDR3 reads TGTGCCAGCAGTGGACAGTTGAATGAAAAACTGTTTTTT. Combining the CDR3 with reference TRBV5-4 and TRBJ1-4 gives the whole variable domain ETGVTQSPTHLIKTRGQQVTLRCSSQSGHNTVSWYQQALGQGPQFIFQYYREEENGRGNFPPRFSGLQFPNYSSELNVNALELDDSALYLCASSGQLNEKLFFGSGTQLSVL.

A remark on this clone: Relative to the germline gene, one junction end is altered; a read error may explain this. In the same sample, other DNA sequences code for this CDR3. The chain couples TRBV7-2 to TRBJ1-2; the match to TRBD1 covers 7 bases. The germline gives CDR1 SGHTA, CDR2 FQGNSA. The CDR3 extends over 15 amino acids. CDR3 in amino acids: CASSLGQGVGYGYTF. The CDR3 nucleotides are TGTGCTAGCAGCTTAGGTCAGGGGGTTGGCTATGGCTACACCTTC.

The V and J genes are TRBV28 and TRBJ2-1, with a tentative D call TRBD2 (6 bases). V was clipped by 4 bases and J by 4 bases, with 14 bases between them. CDR1 and CDR2 from the germline V gene are MDHEN and SYDVKM. CDR3 length: 15 amino acids. DNA for the CDR3: TGTGCCAGCAGTTATTTACTAGCCTCGTACAATGAGCAGTTCTTC. Amino acid sequence: CASSYLLASYNEQFF.

This clone was seen once. The V call is TRBV4-1, the J call TRBJ2-6; 10 bases fit TRBD1. The length of the CDR3 is 20 residues. With V trimmed by 3 bases and J by 2 bases, 13 bases remained unmatched. The germline gives CDR1 MGHRA, CDR2 YSYEKL. The CDR3 bases are TGCGCCAGCAGCCACAAACAATACCGGGACAGGGGTCCTGGGGCCAACGTCCTGACTTTC. Its protein product is CASSHKQYRDRGPGANVLTF.